The clone carrying this T cell receptor (beta chain) was seen ten or more times. As yet, its antigen is unknown. The sample originates from a study of neurological immune-mediated disorders. The trim removed 3 bases at V and 5 bases at J, leaving 6 bases unmatched. This CDR3 region has 16 residues. In germline, CDR1 is LNHNV, CDR2 YYDKDF (reference sequence). Notes on the study in general: Levels of TCR clonal expansion peaked in HTLV-1-associated myelopathy and reached their lowest in multiple sclerosis, under those of healthy controls.

With 10-nucleotide random UMIs, 5'RACE was used to make the cDNA. TCRdb called the 5' RACE reads again in MiXCR, with one record for every CDR3 protein. The sample includes fewer than 80,000 distinct CDR3 sequences, around 5.2% seen only once; the top ten take about 3%. The rearrangement joins TRBV15 to TRBJ2-2; 10 nucleotides line up with TRBD1. The sample consisted of PBMCs. The sequence derives from a woman aged 25-40 years with multiple sclerosis. CDR3 in DNA: TGTGCCACCAGCAGTAACCGGGACAGGGGAACCGGGGAGCTGTTTTTT. Its translation: CATSSNRDRGTGELFF.